The 11 T cell receptor beta chains presented below share a single source sample, sequenced in a study of beta chain features in type 1 diabetes. Whole-study results and caveats: TCRB CDR3 length was moderately but significantly reduced in all four CD4+ subsets of Type 1 diabetes patients.

The antigens of these receptors remain unknown. Isolated RNA was reverse transcribed in full, so expressed TCRB transcripts were sequenced. Clones were read by immunoSEQ multiplex PCR, and TCRdb kept only the in-frame ones, dropping some. The repertoire holds over 200,000 clones, with roughly a tenth as singletons. Source material: naive CD4+ T cells from blood. The receptors were sampled from a man aged 25 to 45 with type 1 diabetes.

The genes are TRBV6-5 and TRBJ1-1; TRBD1 is a possible D gene (5 bases). The CDR3 is 12 residues long. Trimming removed 7 bases from V and 1 base from J, with 7 bases in between. Germline V gene data show CDR1 as MNHEY and CDR2 as SVGAGI. The CDR3: CASTGSNTEAFF. CDR3 DNA sequence: TGTGCCAGCACAGGGTCGAACACTGAAGCTTTCTTT.

This clone has only a few counts. The chain links TRBV11-2 to TRBJ2-7, with TRBD2 matching 10 bases. Germline V gives CDR1 SGHAT, CDR2 FQNNGV. Trimming removed 3 bases from V and 2 bases from J; junction bases left unmatched: 4. This CDR3 has 15 residues. The CDR3 loop is CASSFGTSETYEQYF. The CDR3 region has the DNA TGTGCCAGCAGCTTTGGGACTAGCGAAACCTACGAGCAGTACTTC.

The sample holds a few counts of this clone. This sequence joins TRBV4-2 and TRBJ2-3; weak D call: TRBD2 (7 bases). With 1 base removed from V and 4 bases from J, the gap between germline ends came to 12 bases. Germline V lookup: CDR1 LGHNA, CDR2 YNFKEQ. The CDR3 totals 15 residues. CDR3 in amino acids: CASSQATGRADTQYF. CDR3 sequence (DNA): TGTGCCAGCAGCCAAGCCACAGGGAGGGCAGATACGCAGTATTTT.

This clone was counted a few times. V is TRBV29-1 and J is TRBJ1-2; D perhaps matches TRBD1 (6 bases). Deletions cut 6 bases from V and 0 bases from J, with 11 bases between. CDR1 is SQVTM and CDR2 is ANQGSEA in the germline V gene. CDR3 length: 13 residues. The CDR3 nucleotides read TGCAGCGTGACAGGAGCCTCTAACTATGGCTACACCTTC. Translated: CSVTGASNYGYTF.

The chain recombines TRBV12-5 with TRBJ2-2; the D gene is possibly TRBD1 (6 bases). Trimming shortened V by 3 bases and J by 9 bases, and 14 bases separated the two germline ends. Germline V gives CDR1 LGHNT, CDR2 FRNRAP. The CDR3 spans 14 residues. CDR3 protein: CASGLGQPNRELFF. CDR3 bases: TGTGCTAGTGGTTTAGGACAGCCGAACAGGGAGCTGTTTTTT.

V usage is TRBV6-1 and J usage is TRBJ1-5; TRBD1 agrees at 10 bases. The trim removed 2 bases at V and 6 bases at J, leaving 4 bases unmatched. The length of the CDR3 is 15 residues. Germline V gene sequence: CDR1 MNHNS, CDR2 SASEGT. The chain's CDR3 is CASSESGTGVQPQHF. The CDR3 coding sequence is TGTGCCAGCAGTGAATCCGGGACAGGGGTTCAGCCCCAGCATTTT.

In regard to this clone: An end of the junction does not agree with germline; a read error may underlie this. The chain employs TRBV15 and TRBJ2-2; 8 positions match TRBD1. The CDR3 is 13 amino acids. Germline-derived CDR1 and CDR2 are LNHNV and YYDKDF (reference sequence). CDR3 in amino acids: CATGRGLVGELFF. For the CDR3, the DNA is TGTGCCACCGGCAGGGGGCTTGTCGGGGAGCTGTTTTTT.

In this sample, this clone turned up a few times. The chain is built from TRBV6-6 and TRBJ2-7, with 7 bases lining up with TRBD1. The CDR3 has 16 residues. J gave up 4 bases and V 6 bases, and 15 bases lay outside the gene matches. Germline V gives CDR1 MNHNY, CDR2 SVGAGI (reference sequence). The CDR3 region has the DNA TGTGCCAGCAGCCTACCCTGGGACAGAGGAGTATACGAGCAGTACTTC. It encodes CASSLPWDRGVYEQYF.

This clone showed up just a few times. The chain uses TRBV13 and TRBJ2-7; TRBD1 is a possible D gene (6 bases). Between the trimmed V and J ends, which lost 5 bases and 3 bases, there was a span of 17 bases. Per germline, CDR1 PRHDT and CDR2 FYEKMQ (reference sequence). The CDR3 runs 15 residues. CDR3 coding DNA: TGTGCCAGCAGCGCCGGGGCAGGGGCGATCTACGAGCAGTACTTC. It yields the protein CASSAGAGAIYEQYF.

This clone was counted only a few times. The gene calls are TRBV10-3 and TRBJ2-7; 11 nucleotides match TRBD1. The CDR3 extends over 13 amino acids. Germline CDR1 reads ENHRY; CDR2 reads SYGVKD. The V gene end was trimmed by 6 bases and the J gene end by 3 bases; junction bases not matched to a gene: 1. The CDR3 region is CAIRGQGGYEQYF. As DNA, the CDR3 is TGTGCCATCAGGGGACAGGGGGGCTACGAGCAGTACTTC.

This clone was seen a few times. The chain links TRBV4-2 to TRBJ1-5; D gene ambiguous. The CDR3 has 15 residues. V lost 4 bases and J 2 bases, leaving 12 bases between the germline ends. Germline CDR1 is LGHNA and CDR2 is YNFKEQ. The CDR3 here is CASSLSMAGNQPQHF. The CDR3 nucleotides are TGTGCCAGCAGCCTAAGTATGGCGGGCAATCAGCCCCAGCATTTT.